This T cell receptor (beta chain) emerged from a study of beta chain features in type 1 diabetes. Isolation of CD4+ naive, central memory, regulatory and stem cell-like memory cells was achieved by sorting via CD45RO/CCR7/CD25/CD127/CD95/CD27. J lost 3 bases, V lost 7 bases, and 11 bases had no gene match. The germline gives CDR1 SEHNR, CDR2 FQNEAQ (reference sequence). The CDR3 spans 16 residues. This clone was observed a handful of times. As yet, its antigen is unknown. Broader study findings: High-TCR-expressing cells could be over-represented by cDNA sequencing. For type 1 diabetes patients, VDJ junctions showed fewer insertions and more deletions.

cDNA synthesis used the whole RNA isolate, giving expressed TCRB sequences. Generated by immunoSEQ multiplex PCR, the TCRdb table keeps only in-frame clones and is missing some. This sample has hundreds of thousands of clones, with around 15% found just once. The sequenced material came from naive CD4+ T cells from blood. The sequence derives from a man younger than 35 in good health. The rearrangement uses TRBV7-9 and TRBJ2-7; 11 bases fit TRBD2. The CDR3 DNA reads TGTGCCAGCACCCCTCTAGAGACTAGCGGGAACTACGAGCAGTACTTC. Translation: CASTPLETSGNYEQYF. The complete variable domain, with remaining parts taken from reference TRBV7-9 and TRBJ2-7, reads DTGVSQNPRHKITKRGQNVTFRCDPISEHNRLYWYRQTLGQGPEFLTYFQNEAQLEKSRLLSDRFSAERPKGSFSTLEIQRTEQGDSAMYLCASTPLETSGNYEQYFGPGTRLTVT.